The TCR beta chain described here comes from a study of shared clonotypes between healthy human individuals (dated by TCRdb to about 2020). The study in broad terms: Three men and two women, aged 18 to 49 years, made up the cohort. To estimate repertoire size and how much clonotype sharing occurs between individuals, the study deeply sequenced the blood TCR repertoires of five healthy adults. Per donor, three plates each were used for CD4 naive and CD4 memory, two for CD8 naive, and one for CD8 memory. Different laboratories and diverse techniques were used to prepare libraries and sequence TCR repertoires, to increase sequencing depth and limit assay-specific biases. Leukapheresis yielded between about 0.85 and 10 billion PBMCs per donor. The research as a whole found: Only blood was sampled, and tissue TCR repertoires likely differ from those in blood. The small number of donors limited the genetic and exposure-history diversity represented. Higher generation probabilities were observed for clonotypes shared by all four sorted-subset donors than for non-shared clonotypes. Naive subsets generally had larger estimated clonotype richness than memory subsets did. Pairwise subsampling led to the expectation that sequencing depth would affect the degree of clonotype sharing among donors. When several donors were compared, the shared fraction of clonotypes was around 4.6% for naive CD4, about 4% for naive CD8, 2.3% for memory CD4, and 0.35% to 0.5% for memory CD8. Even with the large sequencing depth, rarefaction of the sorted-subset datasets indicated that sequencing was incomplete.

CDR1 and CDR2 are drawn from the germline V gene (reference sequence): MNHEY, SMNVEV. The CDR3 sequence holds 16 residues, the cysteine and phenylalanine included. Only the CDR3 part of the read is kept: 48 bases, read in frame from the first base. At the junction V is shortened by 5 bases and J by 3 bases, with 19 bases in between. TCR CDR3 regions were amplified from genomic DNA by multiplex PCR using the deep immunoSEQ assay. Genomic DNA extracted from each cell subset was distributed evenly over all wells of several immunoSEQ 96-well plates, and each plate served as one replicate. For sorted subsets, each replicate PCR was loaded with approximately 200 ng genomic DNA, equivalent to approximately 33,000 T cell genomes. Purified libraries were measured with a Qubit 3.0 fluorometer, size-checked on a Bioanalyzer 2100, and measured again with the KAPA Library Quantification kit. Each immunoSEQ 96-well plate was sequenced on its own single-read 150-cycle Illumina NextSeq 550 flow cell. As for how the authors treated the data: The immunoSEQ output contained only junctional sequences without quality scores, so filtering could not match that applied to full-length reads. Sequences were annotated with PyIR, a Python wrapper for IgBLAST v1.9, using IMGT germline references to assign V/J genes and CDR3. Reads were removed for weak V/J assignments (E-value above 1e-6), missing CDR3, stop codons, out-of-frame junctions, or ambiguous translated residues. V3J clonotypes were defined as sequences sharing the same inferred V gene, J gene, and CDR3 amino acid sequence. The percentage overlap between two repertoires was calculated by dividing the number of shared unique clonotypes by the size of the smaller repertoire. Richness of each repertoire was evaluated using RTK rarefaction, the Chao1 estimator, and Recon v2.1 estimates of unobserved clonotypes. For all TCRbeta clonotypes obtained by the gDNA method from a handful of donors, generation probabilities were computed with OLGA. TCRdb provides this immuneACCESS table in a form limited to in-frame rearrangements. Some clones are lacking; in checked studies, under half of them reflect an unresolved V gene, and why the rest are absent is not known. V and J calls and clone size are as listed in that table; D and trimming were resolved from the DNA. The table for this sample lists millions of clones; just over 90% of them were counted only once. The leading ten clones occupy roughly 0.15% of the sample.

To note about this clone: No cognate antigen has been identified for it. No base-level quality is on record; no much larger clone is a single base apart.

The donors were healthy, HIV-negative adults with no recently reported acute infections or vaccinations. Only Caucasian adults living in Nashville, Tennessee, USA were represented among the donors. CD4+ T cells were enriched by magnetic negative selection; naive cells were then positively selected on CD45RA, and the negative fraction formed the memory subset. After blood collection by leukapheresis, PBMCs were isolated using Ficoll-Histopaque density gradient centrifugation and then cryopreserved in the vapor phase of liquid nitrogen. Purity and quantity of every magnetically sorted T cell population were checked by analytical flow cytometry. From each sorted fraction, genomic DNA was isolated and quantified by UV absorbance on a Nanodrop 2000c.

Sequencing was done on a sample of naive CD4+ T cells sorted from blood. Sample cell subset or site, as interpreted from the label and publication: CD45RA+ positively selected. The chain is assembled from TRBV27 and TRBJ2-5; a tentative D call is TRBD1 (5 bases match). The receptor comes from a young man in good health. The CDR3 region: CASSPSTVGPKETQYF. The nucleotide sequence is TGTGCCAGCAGTCCCTCGACAGTGGGGCCTAAAGAGACCCAGTACTTC.